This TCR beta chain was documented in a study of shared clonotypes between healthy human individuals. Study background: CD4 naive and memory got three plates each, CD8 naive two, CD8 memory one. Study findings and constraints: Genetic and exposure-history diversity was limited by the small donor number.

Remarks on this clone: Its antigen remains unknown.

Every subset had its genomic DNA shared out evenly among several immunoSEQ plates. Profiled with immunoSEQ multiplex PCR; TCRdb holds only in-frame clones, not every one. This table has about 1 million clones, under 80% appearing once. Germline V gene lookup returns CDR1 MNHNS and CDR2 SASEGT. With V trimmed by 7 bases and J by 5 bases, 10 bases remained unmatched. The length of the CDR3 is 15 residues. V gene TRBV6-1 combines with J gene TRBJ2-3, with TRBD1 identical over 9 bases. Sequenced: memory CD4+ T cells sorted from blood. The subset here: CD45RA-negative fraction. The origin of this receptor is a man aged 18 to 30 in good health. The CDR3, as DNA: TGTGCCAGCACTATGACAGGGGGGAGATTAGATACGCAGTATTTT. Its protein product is CASTMTGGRLDTQYF.